A selection of T cell receptor beta chains follows, all from one sample in a study of sequential checkpoint blockade in melanoma. The protocol was immunoSEQ multiplex PCR, while the TCRdb copy is restricted to in-frame clones and leaves out a portion. This table has about 5,100 clones, around three quarters appearing once. This specimen was CD8+ T cells sorted from blood (inferred from file names), taken from a patient given nivolumab and ipilimumab in sequence. The source of these receptors is a human patient with melanoma. Some clones in this sample may be carry-over from other donors' samples. Each CDR3 is given with its conserved first and last residue. A D gene is named only where the DNA matches it firmly. Expanded clones are given a class, and other clones once, few, many or no size at all.

clone_size d_call j_call v_call cdr3_aa cdr3_nt
NA TRBD1 TRBJ1-4 TRBV4-1 CASSHLGTGGDEKLFF TGCGCCAGCAGCCACCTAGGGACAGGGGGGGATGAAAAACTGTTTTTT
few NA TRBJ1-5 TRBV4-1 CASSQDVWGGTSLNQPQHF TGCGCCAGCAGCCAAGACGTGTGGGGGGGGACTTCCCTGAATCAGCCCCAGCATTTT
NA NA TRBJ1-1 TRBV19 CASSIQGGTEAFF TGTGCCAGTAGTATACAGGGAGGCACTGAAGCTTTCTTT
NA TRBD1 TRBJ1-1 TRBV10-3 CASTGGNTEAFF TGTGCCAGTACAGGGGGGAACACTGAAGCTTTCTTT
NA NA TRBJ2-7 TRBV7-6 CASSLEQASSYEQYF TGTGCCAGCAGCTTAGAGCAGGCGAGCTCCTACGAGCAGTACTTC
NA NA TRBJ1-1 TRBV6-6 CASADVRNTEAFF TGTGCCAGTGCGGATGTTAGGAACACTGAAGCTTTCTTT
few NA TRBJ1-5 TRBV6-6 CASNRVYNQPQHF TGTGCCAGCAATCGCGTGTACAATCAGCCCCAGCATTTT
NA TRBD1 TRBJ2-7 TRBV5-4 CASSWPGQGTYEQYF TGTGCCAGCAGCTGGCCGGGACAGGGAACTTACGAGCAGTACTTC
NA TRBD2 TRBJ2-1 TRBV29-1 CSVPTGTTYNEQFF TGCAGCGTTCCTACCGGGACTACCTACAATGAGCAGTTCTTC
NA TRBD1 TRBJ2-7 TRBV4-3 CASSQDRGQGAYEQYF TGCGCCAGCAGCCAAGATAGGGGCCAGGGGGCATACGAGCAGTACTTC
NA NA TRBJ1-2 TRBV28 CASKGVKTGDYGYTF TGTGCCAGCAAAGGGGTGAAGACAGGCGACTATGGCTACACCTTC
once TRBD2 TRBJ2-3 TRBV27 CASSLRGGRPDTQYF TGTGCCAGCAGCCTCCGGGGGGGCCGGCCAGATACGCAGTATTTT
NA TRBD2 TRBJ2-1 TRBV4-1 CASSHSGAYNEQFF TGCGCCAGCAGCCATAGCGGGGCGTACAATGAGCAGTTCTTC
NA TRBD2 TRBJ2-3 TRBV19 CASSIGLAGGSNTDTQYF TGTGCCAGTAGTATCGGGCTAGCGGGGGGCTCAAACACAGATACGCAGTATTTT
NA TRBD1 TRBJ2-1 TRBV14 CASSYGSGGYNEQFF TGTGCCAGCAGCTATGGATCAGGGGGATATAATGAGCAGTTCTTC
NA TRBD1 TRBJ2-7 TRBV9 CASSGARQGASYEQYF TGTGCCAGCAGCGGCGCCCGACAGGGGGCCTCCTACGAGCAGTACTTC
NA TRBD2 TRBJ2-5 TRBV19 CASSSPGLAGVETQYF TGTGCCAGTAGTAGTCCGGGACTAGCGGGGGTGGAGACCCAGTACTTC
few NA TRBJ2-2 TRBV4-2 CASSISQGHTGELFF TGTGCCAGCAGCATTTCTCAGGGGCACACCGGGGAGCTGTTTTTT
NA NA TRBJ2-7 TRBV7-9 CASSLPIWRGNSSYEQYF TGTGCCAGCAGCTTACCAATTTGGAGGGGAAATAGCTCCTACGAGCAGTACTTC
NA TRBD1 TRBJ1-1 TRBV4-1 CASSQGQGENTEAFF TGCGCCAGCAGCCAGGGCCAGGGGGAGAACACTGAAGCTTTCTTT
NA TRBD1 TRBJ2-2 TRBV9 CASSGTGGNTGELFF TGTGCCAGCAGCGGAACAGGGGGCAACACCGGGGAGCTGTTTTTT
NA TRBD1 TRBJ1-1 TRBV6-5 CASSYSQGVGTEAFF TGTGCCAGCAGTTACTCACAGGGGGTCGGCACTGAAGCTTTCTTT